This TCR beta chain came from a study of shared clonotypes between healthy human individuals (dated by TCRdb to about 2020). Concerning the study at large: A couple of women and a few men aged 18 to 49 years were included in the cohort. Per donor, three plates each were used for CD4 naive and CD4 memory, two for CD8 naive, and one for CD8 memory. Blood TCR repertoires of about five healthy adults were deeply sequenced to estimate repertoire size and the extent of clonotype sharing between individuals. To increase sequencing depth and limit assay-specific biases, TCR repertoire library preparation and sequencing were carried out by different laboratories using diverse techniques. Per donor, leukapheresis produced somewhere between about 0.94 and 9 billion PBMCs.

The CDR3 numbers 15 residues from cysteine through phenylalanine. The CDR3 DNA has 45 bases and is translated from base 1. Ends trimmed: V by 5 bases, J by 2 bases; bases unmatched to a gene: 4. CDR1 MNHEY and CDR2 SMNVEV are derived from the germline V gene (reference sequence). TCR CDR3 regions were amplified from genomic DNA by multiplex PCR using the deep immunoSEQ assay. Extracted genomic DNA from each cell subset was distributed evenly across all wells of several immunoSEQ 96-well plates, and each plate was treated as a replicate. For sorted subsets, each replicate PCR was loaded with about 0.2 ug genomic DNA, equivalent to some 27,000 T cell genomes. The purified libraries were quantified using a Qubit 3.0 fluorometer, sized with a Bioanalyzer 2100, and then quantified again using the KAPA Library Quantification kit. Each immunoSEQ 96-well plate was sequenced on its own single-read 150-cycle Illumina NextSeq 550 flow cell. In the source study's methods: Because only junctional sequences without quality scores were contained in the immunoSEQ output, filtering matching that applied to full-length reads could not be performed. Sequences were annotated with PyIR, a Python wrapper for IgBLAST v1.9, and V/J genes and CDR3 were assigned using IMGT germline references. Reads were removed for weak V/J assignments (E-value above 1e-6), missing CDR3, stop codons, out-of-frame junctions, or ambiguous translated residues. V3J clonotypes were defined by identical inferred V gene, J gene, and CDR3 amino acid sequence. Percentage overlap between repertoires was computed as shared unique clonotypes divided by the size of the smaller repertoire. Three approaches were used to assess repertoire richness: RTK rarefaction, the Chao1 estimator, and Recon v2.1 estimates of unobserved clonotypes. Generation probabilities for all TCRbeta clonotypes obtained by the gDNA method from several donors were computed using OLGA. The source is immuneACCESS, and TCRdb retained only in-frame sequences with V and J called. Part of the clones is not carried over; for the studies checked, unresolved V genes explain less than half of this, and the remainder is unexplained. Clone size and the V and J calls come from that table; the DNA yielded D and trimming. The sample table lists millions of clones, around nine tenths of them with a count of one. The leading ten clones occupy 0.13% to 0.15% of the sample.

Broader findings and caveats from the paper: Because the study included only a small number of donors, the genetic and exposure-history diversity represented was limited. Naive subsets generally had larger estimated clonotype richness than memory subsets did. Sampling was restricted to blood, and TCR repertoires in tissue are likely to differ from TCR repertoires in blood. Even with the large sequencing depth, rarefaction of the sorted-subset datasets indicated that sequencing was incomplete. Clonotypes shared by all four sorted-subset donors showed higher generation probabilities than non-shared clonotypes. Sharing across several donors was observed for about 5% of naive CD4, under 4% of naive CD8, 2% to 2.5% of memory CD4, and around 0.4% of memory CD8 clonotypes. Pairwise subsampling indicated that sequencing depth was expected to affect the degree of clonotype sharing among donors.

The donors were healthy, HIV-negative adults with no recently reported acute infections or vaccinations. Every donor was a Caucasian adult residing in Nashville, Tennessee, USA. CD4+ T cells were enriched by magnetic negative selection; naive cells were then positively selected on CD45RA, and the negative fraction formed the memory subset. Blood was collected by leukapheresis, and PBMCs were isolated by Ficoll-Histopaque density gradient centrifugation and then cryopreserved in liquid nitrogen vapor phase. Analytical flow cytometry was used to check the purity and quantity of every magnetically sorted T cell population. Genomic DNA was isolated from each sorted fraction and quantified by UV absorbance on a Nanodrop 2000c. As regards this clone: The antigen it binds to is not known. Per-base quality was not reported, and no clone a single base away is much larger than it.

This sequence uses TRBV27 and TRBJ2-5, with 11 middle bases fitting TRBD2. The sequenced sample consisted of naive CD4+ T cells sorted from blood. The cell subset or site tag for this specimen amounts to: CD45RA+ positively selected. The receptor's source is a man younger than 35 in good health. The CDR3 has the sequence CASSVAGGRQETQYF. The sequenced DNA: TGTGCCAGCAGTGTAGCGGGGGGGCGGCAAGAGACCCAGTACTTC.